These 9 T cell receptor beta chains were sequenced from one sample in a study of CD8+CD57+ T cells in acquired aplastic anemia. Investigators profiled TCR beta VDJ and CDR3 from genomic DNA template. Using its own MiXCR run on the reads, TCRdb lists one record per CDR3 protein. The table shows about 220,000 distinct CDR3 sequences, with 30% to 35% occurring only once. Material: sorted CD4+, CD8+, or CD8+CD57+ T cells (not recorded which) from PBMCs. These receptors originate from a human donor in good health, serving as a control.

This clonotype occurred many times. V is TRBV19 and J is TRBJ1-4, with D maybe TRBD1 (6 bases). Per the germline V gene, CDR1 is LNHDA and CDR2 is SQIVND (reference sequence). The CDR3 contains 16 residues. Trimming removed 4 bases from V and 11 bases from J, with 23 bases in between. CDR3: CASSKQTGGDVGKLFF. The CDR3 nucleotides are TGTGCCAGTAGTAAACAGACAGGTGGGGACGTCGGGAAACTGTTTTTT. Full variable domain (missing parts from reference TRBV19 and TRBJ1-4): DGGITQSPKYLFRKEGQNVTLSCEQNLNHDAMYWYRQDPGQGLRLIYYSQIVNDFQKGDIAEGYSVSREKKESFPLTVTSAQKNPTAFYLCASSKQTGGDVGKLFFGSGTQLSVL.

This clonotype occurred a few times. The genes are TRBV20-1 and TRBJ2-1; 7 bases line up with TRBD2. The CDR3 spans 14 residues. CDR1 and CDR2 from the germline V gene are DFQATT and SNEGSKA (reference sequence). V dropped 1 base and J dropped 8; count of bases not matched to a gene: 8. CDR3 nucleotides: TGCAGTGCTAGAGGCCTAGCGGCCGTCTATGAGCAGTTCTTC. Translating it yields CSARGLAAVYEQFF.

The chain recombines TRBV7-9 with TRBJ1-2; 7 bases align to TRBD1. The CDR3 has 13 residues. Germline loops: CDR1 SEHNR, CDR2 FQNEAQ (reference sequence). V shed 11 bases and J 2 bases; nucleotides not matched to a gene: 8. This chain's CDR3 is CAGHRGANYGYTF. DNA of the CDR3: TGTGCCGGACACAGGGGCGCGAACTATGGCTACACCTTC.

This sequence joins TRBV10-3 and TRBJ1-5; TRBD1 matches 10 bases. The CDR3 sequence is 17 residues long. V trimming: 0 bases; J trimming: 1 base; junction bases outside the gene matches: 3. CDR1 and CDR2 (germline): ENHRY, SYGVKD. CDR3 sequence reads: CAISESGGQGSNQPQHF. Here the CDR3 DNA reads TGTGCCATCAGTGAGTCGGGGGGACAGGGGAGCAATCAGCCCCAGCATTTT.

A note on this clonotype: The conserved phenylalanine or tryptophan is not found at the CDR3 terminus, so this likely reflects a read error. The chain couples TRBV29-1 to TRBJ2-1, with D possibly TRBD2 on 5 matching bases. The CDR3 has 13 amino acids. CDR1 is SQVTM and CDR2 is ANQGSEA in the germline V gene. V was pared by 6 bases and J by 0 bases, with 9 bases between. For the CDR3, the DNA is TGCAGCGTAACAGAGGGCTCCTACAATGAGCAGTTCCTC. Protein product: CSVTEGSYNEQFL.

The rearrangement uses TRBV9 and TRBJ2-7; the match to TRBD1 covers 8 bases. The CDR3 is made up of 14 amino acids. J was trimmed by 3 bases and V by 3 bases; bases with no gene match: 5. Per the germline V gene, CDR1 is SGDLS and CDR2 is YYNGEE. The CDR3 coding sequence is TGTGCCAGCAGCGCCCAGGGACAGGTCTACGAGCAGTACTTC. It codes for CASSAQGQVYEQYF.

As concerns this clonotype: With a much larger clone just one base away, this may be a read error. This chain links TRBV11-2 with TRBJ2-7, with unresolved D. V dropped 4 bases and J dropped 2 bases, with 12 bases sitting between them. CDR3 length equals 14 residues. The germline V gene encodes CDR1 SGHAT and CDR2 FQNNGV. This chain's CDR3 is CASSSGWSAYEQYF. CDR3 coding DNA: TGTGCCAGCAGCTCGGGTTGGAGTGCCTACGAGCAGTACTTC.

This clonotype has only one observation. J is TRBJ2-3 and V is TRBV10-3, with 15 bases aligning to TRBD2. V lost 8 bases and J lost 3; bases outside the gene matches: 6. Germline loops: CDR1 ENHRY, CDR2 SYGVKD. The CDR3 loop spans 16 amino acids. The CDR3 sequence: CAIRPGLAGGTDTQYF. For the CDR3, the DNA is TGTGCCATCCGACCGGGACTAGCGGGAGGTACAGATACGCAGTATTTT.

The table lists this clonotype with a few counts. V and J are TRBV30 and TRBJ1-1, with TRBD1 matching 7 bases. The trim removed 4 bases at V and 9 bases at J, leaving 8 bases unmatched. The CDR3 loop spans 12 amino acids. The germline V gene encodes CDR1 GTSNPN and CDR2 SVGIG (reference sequence). CDR3 protein: CAWTRDRLKAFF. The CDR3 DNA sequence: TGTGCCTGGACAAGGGACAGACTAAAAGCTTTCTTT.